This is a list of T cell receptor beta chains from one sample in a study of blood T cell repertoires in COVID-19. Measured with immunoSEQ multiplex PCR; TCRdb has only the in-frame clones, and not every one. This sample has under 75,000 clones, with around 80% found just once. The sample comprised peripheral blood. The receptors come from a man aged 55 to 70 with acute or convalescent COVID-19. The CDR3 runs from the conserved cysteine through the conserved F or W. The order of the fields is V gene, clone size, D gene, J gene, CDR3 protein, CDR3 DNA. D genes are given only for firm matches. Size is omitted from some rows. Given values are once, few, many or a class for expanded clones.

>TRBV19|-|-|TRBJ1-2
CASSHQGINYGYTF
TGTGCCAGTTCCCATCAGGGGATTAACTATGGCTACACCTTC
>TRBV19|-|-|TRBJ1-2
CASSPRTEGYTF
TGTGCCAGTAGCCCTAGGACAGAAGGCTACACCTTC
>TRBV19|-|-|TRBJ2-7
CASSIGFGQRYEQYF
TGTGCCAGTAGTATTGGGTTCGGACAGCGATACGAGCAGTACTTC
>TRBV5-6|-|TRBD1|TRBJ1-4
CASSLGLGTVEKLFF
TGTGCCAGCAGCTTGGGGTTGGGGACAGTTGAAAAACTGTTTTTT
>TRBV6-5|-|-|TRBJ2-1
CASPGTAFPEQFF
TGTGCCAGCCCCGGGACTGCCTTTCCGGAGCAGTTCTTC
>TRBV7-9|-|TRBD1|TRBJ1-5
CASSRTGEGNQPQHF
TGTGCCAGCAGCAGGACAGGGGAGGGCAATCAGCCCCAGCATTTT
>TRBV5-8|-|-|TRBJ1-6
CASSLGTVSSYNSPLHF
TGTGCCAGCAGCTTGGGGACAGTAAGCTCCTATAATTCACCCCTCCACTTT
>TRBV18|once|-|TRBJ2-5
CASSPRRSQETQYF
TGTGCCAGCTCACCCCGAAGGAGCCAAGAGACCCAGTACTTC
>TRBV10-3|-|TRBD1|TRBJ1-5
CAIRGTGGENQPQHF
TGTGCCATCAGAGGCACAGGGGGCGAAAATCAGCCCCAGCATTTT
>TRBV24-1|-|-|TRBJ2-2
CATSVLAGDTGELFF
TGTGCCACCAGTGTGTTGGCAGGGGATACCGGGGAGCTGTTTTTT
>TRBV5-1|-|-|TRBJ2-5
CASSLISALKETQYF
TGCGCCAGCAGCTTGATAAGCGCTCTTAAAGAGACCCAGTACTTC
>TRBV9|-|TRBD2|TRBJ2-5
CASSVVAGGRETQYF
TGTGCCAGCAGCGTTGTAGCGGGGGGGCGGGAGACCCAGTACTTC
>TRBV6-5|-|-|TRBJ2-1
CASSPGGNNEQFF
TGTGCCAGCAGTCCCGGGGGTAATAATGAGCAGTTCTTC
>TRBV7-9|few|-|TRBJ1-5
CASSLGGAQHF
TGTGCCAGCAGCTTAGGGGGGGCCCAGCATTTT
>TRBV28|few|-|TRBJ1-2
CASSPRDYGYTF
TGTGCCAGCAGTCCGAGAGACTATGGCTACACCTTC
>TRBV7-7|once|-|TRBJ2-1
CASSLAGGPRNEQFF
TGTGCTAGCAGCTTAGCTGGCGGCCCCCGCAATGAGCAGTTCTTC
>TRBV5-1|-|-|TRBJ1-4
CASSATPASVNEKLFF
TGCGCCAGCAGCGCCACCCCTGCATCGGTGAATGAAAAACTGTTTTTT
>TRBV6-1|-|-|TRBJ2-6
CASSEASPSGANVLTF
TGTGCCAGCAGTGAGGCCTCCCCATCCGGGGCCAACGTCCTGACTTTC
>TRBV7-4|-|TRBD1|TRBJ2-7
CASSLEGQTDYEQYF
TGTGCCAGCAGCTTAGAGGGACAGACTGACTACGAGCAGTACTTC
>TRBV7-9|-|TRBD1|TRBJ2-2
CASSGGQGENTGELFF
TGTGCCAGCAGCGGGGGACAGGGGGAGAACACCGGGGAGCTGTTTTTT
>TRBV6-6|-|TRBD2|TRBJ2-2
CASSFTGGNTGELFF
TGTGCCAGCAGTTTCACGGGGGGTAACACCGGGGAGCTGTTTTTT
>TRBV3-1/TRBV3-2|-|TRBD2|TRBJ2-1
CASSQTSGGAGEQFF
TGTGCCAGCAGCCAAACTAGCGGGGGGGCTGGTGAGCAGTTCTTC
>TRBV9|-|TRBD2|TRBJ2-3
CASSPAPGGSTDTQYF
TGTGCCAGCAGCCCCGCCCCGGGAGGGTCCACAGATACGCAGTATTTT
>TRBV5-1|-|-|TRBJ1-4
CASSLAGSNEKLFF
TGCGCCAGCAGCTTGGCAGGGTCTAATGAAAAACTGTTTTTT
>TRBV5-4|-|TRBD1|TRBJ2-5
CASSHGQVEETQYF
TGTGCCAGCAGCCACGGACAGGTGGAGGAGACCCAGTACTTC
>TRBV28|-|TRBD1|TRBJ2-2
CASSPTGEILTGELFF
TGTGCCAGCAGTCCGACAGGGGAAATCCTCACCGGGGAGCTGTTTTTT
>TRBV6-2/TRBV6-3|-|TRBD1|TRBJ1-1
CASSIGTGMANTEAFF
TGTGCCAGCAGCATCGGGACAGGGATGGCTAACACTGAAGCTTTCTTT
>TRBV7-9|-|TRBD1|TRBJ1-6
CASTGGQGDAYNSPLHF
TGTGCCAGCACCGGGGGACAGGGAGACGCCTATAATTCACCCCTCCACTTT
>TRBV6-4|-|-|TRBJ2-3
CASSRQYTDTQYF
TGTGCCAGCAGCCGACAGTACACAGATACGCAGTATTTT
>TRBV27|once|TRBD1|TRBJ2-5
CASSFRQGETQYF
TGTGCCAGCAGTTTCCGACAGGGAGAGACCCAGTACTTC